The TCR beta chain described here comes from a study of beta chain features in type 1 diabetes. The study's findings and limits: Whether TCRB rearrangement is influenced by HLA type was left unresolved in this analysis.

This clone appeared a few times. Antigen specificity is unknown. The study reverse transcribed the entire isolated RNA, so it sequenced expressed TCRB transcripts. Naive, central memory and regulatory T cell samples came to a mean of around 3.5 million reads. Data came from immunoSEQ multiplex PCR; TCRdb stores just in-frame clones and leaves some out. The table lists roughly 150,000 clones, just over 9% of them singletons. Naive, central memory, regulatory and stem cell-like memory cells within the CD4+ compartment were sorted using CD45RO/CCR7/CD25/CD127/CD95/CD27. Purity exceeding 95% was reached by all sorted populations. Unmatched junction bases numbered 6, after V lost 1 base and J lost 9 bases. CDR1 is LNHDA and CDR2 is SQIVND in the germline V gene (reference sequence). This CDR3 region has 16 residues.

This sequence originates from a woman between 18 and 30 years old in good health. The source material was central memory CD4+ T cells from blood. This chain links TRBV19 with TRBJ2-1; 13 bases are a match to TRBD2. In DNA, the CDR3 is TGTGCCAGTAGTATAGGCGGGACTAGCGGGAAGCGTGAGCAGTTCTTC. Residues: CASSIGGTSGKREQFF.